This TCR beta chain was identified during a study of vaccination effects on CD4 cells after COVID-19. Germline V gene data show CDR1 as SGHVT and CDR2 as SQSDAQ. V lost 3 bases and J lost 7, with 15 bases in between. CDR3 length: 14 amino acids. Of note for this clone: No antigen is known for it.

Expansion with viral peptide pools was applied to antigen-specific CD4+ T cells by the ViraFEST assay prior to sequencing. Researchers isolated CD4+ T cells once approximately ten days of culture had elapsed. The study found no prior SARS-CoV-2 infection in the vaccine recipients, who tested negative for nucleocapsid antibodies. Every well got around 1.9 million PBMC, which were grown with about 9.2 IU/ml IL-2 and approximately 9.7 ug/ml peptides. In the cultures, half the medium was exchanged for IL-2 medium on days 3 and 7. TCRdb's copy holds only in-frame clones and misses some; the assay was immunoSEQ multiplex PCR. The sample has 40,000 to 45,000 clones; around 70% are singletons. Findings of the study overall: Marked clonal contraction was seen in infection- and vaccine-induced clones late after vaccination.

The origin of this receptor is a human donor who received a COVID-19 vaccine. This chain uses TRBV7-4 with TRBJ2-5; D might be TRBD2 (6 bases). The specimen comprised CD4+ T cells from PBMCs cultured with HCoV-OC43 spike peptides, sampled before COVID-19 vaccination. Sample subset: HCoV-OC43 spike overlapping peptide pool stimulation. The CDR3 protein is CASSFAGIKRTQYF. In DNA, the CDR3 is TGTGCCAGCAGCTTCGCGGGGATTAAACGGACCCAGTACTTC.